Included here is one TCR beta chain sequence, with context. Its antigen remains unidentified. The study ran its PCR with 60 Vbeta and 13 Jbeta primers. TCRdb keeps only in-frame clones here, not all; method: immunoSEQ multiplex PCR. This table holds 100,000 to 150,000 clones, 80% found once. The data are from a study of cytomegalovirus exposure and HLA in healthy donors. Study information: T cells numbering about 200 million yielded 117 million unique TCR beta sequences in an earlier analysis.

Germline CDR1 PRHDT, CDR2 FYEKMQ (reference sequence). V was clipped by 5 bases and J by 0 bases, with 17 bases between them. The CDR3 extends over 17 amino acids. Study results and caveats: It was 150 to 200 TCR beta chains that were listed as cytomegalovirus-associated.

Specimen: PBMCs. J is TRBJ1-3 and V is TRBV13; D gene unclear. The receptor was isolated from a man under 40 in good health and CMV-seropositive. CDR3 amino acids: CASSPPVRVLSGNTIYF. The CDR3 nucleotides are TGTGCCAGCAGCCCCCCCGTTCGGGTACTCTCTGGAAACACCATATATTTT.